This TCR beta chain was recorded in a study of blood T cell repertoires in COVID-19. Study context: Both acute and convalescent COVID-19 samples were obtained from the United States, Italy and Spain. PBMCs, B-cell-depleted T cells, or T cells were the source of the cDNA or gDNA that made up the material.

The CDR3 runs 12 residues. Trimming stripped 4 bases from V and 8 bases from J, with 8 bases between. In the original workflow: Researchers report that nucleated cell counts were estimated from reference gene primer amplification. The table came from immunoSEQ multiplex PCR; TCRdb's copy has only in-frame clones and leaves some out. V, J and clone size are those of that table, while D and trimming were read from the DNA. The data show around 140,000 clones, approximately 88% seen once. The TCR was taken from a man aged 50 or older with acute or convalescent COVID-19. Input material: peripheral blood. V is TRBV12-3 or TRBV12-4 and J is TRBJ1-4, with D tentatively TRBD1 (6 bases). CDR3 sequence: CASSSDSEKLFF. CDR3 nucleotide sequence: TGTGCCAGCAGTTCGGACAGCGAAAAACTGTTTTTT.